A selection of T cell receptor beta chains follows, all from one sample in a study of cytomegalovirus exposure and HLA in healthy donors. Profiling relied on immunoSEQ multiplex PCR, and the TCRdb table lists in-frame clones only, not all of them. The sample yields some 150,000 clones, roughly 85% seen once. The specimen was PBMCs. The receptors stem from a man aged 35 to 55 in good health and CMV-seropositive. The CDR3 runs from the conserved cysteine through the conserved F or W. The D gene is left open where the match is weak. Clone size is not always given. Where it is, it says once, few, many or a class for expanded clones.

>TRBV5-4|TRBD1|-|TRBJ2-7
TGTGCCAGCAGCTCAGTGACAGGGGGTGCATACGAGCAGTACTTC
CASSSVTGGAYEQYF
>TRBV11-3|TRBD2|-|TRBJ2-5
TGTGCCAGCAGCGTCGGGCTAGCGGGAGTAAGGGAGACCCAGTACTTC
CASSVGLAGVRETQYF
>TRBV7-6|TRBD2|-|TRBJ2-3
TGTGCCAGCAGCCCCCTTCTAGCGGAGAACACAGATACGCAGTATTTT
CASSPLLAENTDTQYF
>TRBV14|-|-|TRBJ2-7
TGTGCCAGCAGCCAACGGGCGGGGTACGAGCAGTACTTC
CASSQRAGYEQYF
>TRBV9|-|-|TRBJ2-1
TGTGCCAGCAGCGCTCTTGGGAGCTCCTACAATGAGCAGTTCTTC
CASSALGSSYNEQFF
>TRBV5-1|TRBD1|-|TRBJ2-7
TGCGCCAGCAGCGTACGGACAGGGAACGACGAGCAGTACTTC
CASSVRTGNDEQYF
>TRBV9|TRBD2|few|TRBJ2-3
TGTGCCAGCAGCGTAGCTAGCGGCTACACAGATACGCAGTATTTT
CASSVASGYTDTQYF
>TRBV19|TRBD2|-|TRBJ2-1
TGTGCCAGTAGTCCCGCCGGCGGGAGGGCCCACAATGAGCAGTTCTTC
CASSPAGGRAHNEQFF
>TRBV5-1|TRBD1|few|TRBJ1-2
TGCGCCAGACAGGGGGATGGAATCTATGGCTACACCTTC
CARQGDGIYGYTF
>TRBV21-1|-|-|TRBJ1-6
TGTGCCAGCAGTACTGAAAGGGGGGGGCCAGATAATTCACCCCTCCACTTT
CASSTERGGPDNSPLHF
>TRBV5-1|TRBD1|-|TRBJ1-1
TGCGCCAGCAGCTTGGACAGGGGGCCAGCTTTCTTT
CASSLDRGPAFF
>TRBV28|-|once|TRBJ2-1
TGTGCCAGCAGGACTGGAATGCCTTCGGGTGAGCAGTTCTTC
CASRTGMPSGEQFF
>TRBV19|-|-|TRBJ1-2
TGTGCCGCCGGGGGAGTTCCCCTCTGGGGCTACACCTTC
CAAGGVPLWGYTF
>TRBV10-3|-|-|TRBJ1-1
TGTGCCATCAGCCGACAATACAGGGAAAACACTGAAGCTTTCTTT
CAISRQYRENTEAFF
>TRBV18|-|-|TRBJ1-4
TGTGCCAGCTCACCACAGGGGGCAACTAATGAAAAACTGTTTTTT
CASSPQGATNEKLFF
>TRBV29-1|TRBD2|few|TRBJ2-1
TGCAGCGTTGGACTAGCGGGAGGCGAGCAGTTCTTC
CSVGLAGGEQFF
>TRBV11-3|TRBD1|few|TRBJ1-3
TGTGCCAGCAGCTCGGACAGGGAGGGAAACACCATATATTTT
CASSSDREGNTIYF
>TRBV5-4|TRBD1|-|TRBJ2-7
TGTGCCAGCAGCTTGGGTGGACAGGGGGGCGAGCAGTACTTC
CASSLGGQGGEQYF
>TRBV29-1|-|-|TRBJ1-2
TGCAGCGTTGATTCCGAGCGGGCAGGGATCTATGGCTACACCTTC
CSVDSERAGIYGYTF
>TRBV19|-|-|TRBJ2-6
TGTGCCAGTAGTATACAATCTGGGGCCAACGTCCTGACTTTC
CASSIQSGANVLTF
>TRBV5-1|-|-|TRBJ2-1
TGCGCCAGCAGCTTACGGACAGATACCTACAATGAGCAGTTCTTC
CASSLRTDTYNEQFF
>TRBV4-1|-|few|TRBJ1-1
TGCGCCAGCAGCCCCCAACAGGCTACGAACACTGAAGCTTTCTTT
CASSPQQATNTEAFF
>TRBV6-6|TRBD1|many|TRBJ2-3
TGTGCCGGCAACCGGGACAGAAGCACAGATACGCAGTATTTT
CAGNRDRSTDTQYF
>TRBV9|TRBD1|-|TRBJ2-1
TGTGCCAGCAGCGCCGGGACAGGGGGCGCACTCAATGAGCAGTTCTTC
CASSAGTGGALNEQFF
>TRBV7-6|-|-|TRBJ1-5
TGTGCCAGCAGCTTAGAAGGGGATCAGCCCCAGCATTTT
CASSLEGDQPQHF
>TRBV9|-|-|TRBJ1-1
TGTGCCAGCAGCGAGAGGGTGGATCGGAACACTGAAGCTTTCTTT
CASSERVDRNTEAFF
>TRBV28|-|-|TRBJ2-7
TGTGCCAGCAGTTTCCAGGGGGAGGTCTACGAGCAGTACTTC
CASSFQGEVYEQYF
>TRBV5-1|TRBD2|once|TRBJ2-7
TGCGCCAGCAGCTTGGGACTAGCGGGTACCACCGCCTACGAGCAGTACTTC
CASSLGLAGTTAYEQYF
>TRBV9|-|-|TRBJ2-7
TGTGCCAGCAGCCGGGGCCGGGGGTCCTACGAGCAGTACTTC
CASSRGRGSYEQYF
>TRBV7-3|TRBD1|-|TRBJ1-2
TGTGCCAGCAGCACGACAGGGAAAGGCGGCTACACCTTC
CASSTTGKGGYTF
>TRBV4-2|-|-|TRBJ2-5
TGTGCCAGCAGCCAAGTTGGTAGCGGATCTCAAGAGACCCAGTACTTC
CASSQVGSGSQETQYF
>TRBV5-1|-|-|TRBJ2-5
TGCGCCAGCAGCCCTCGACAGGGAGGAGAGACCCAGTACTTC
CASSPRQGGETQYF
>TRBV9|TRBD1|-|TRBJ1-2
TGTGCCAGCAGCGTGACAGGGGGGAAATTCTATGGCTACACCTTC
CASSVTGGKFYGYTF
>TRBV30|-|-|TRBJ2-7
TGTGCCTGGAGGAGCGGATTTCACTCCTACGAGCAGTACTTC
CAWRSGFHSYEQYF
>TRBV6-5|-|-|TRBJ1-2
TGTGCCAGCAGACGTACACTAGCTAACTATGGCTACACCTTC
CASRRTLANYGYTF
>TRBV7-2|-|-|TRBJ2-6
TGTGCCAGCAGCCTCGGACTTTCCGGGGCCAACGTCCTGACTTTC
CASSLGLSGANVLTF
>TRBV5-1|-|-|TRBJ2-1
TGCGCCAGCAGCTTGGACGCGGGGCCCTACAATGAGCAGTTCTTC
CASSLDAGPYNEQFF
>TRBV2|TRBD2|-|TRBJ2-5
TGTGCCAGCAACCTAGCGGGAGGGCTAGAGACCCAGTACTTC
CASNLAGGLETQYF
>TRBV5-1|-|few|TRBJ2-7
TGCGCCAGCAGCTTCGACTTTTCCTACGAGCAGTACTTC
CASSFDFSYEQYF
>TRBV7-2|-|-|TRBJ2-6
TGTGCCAGCAGCATGACAGTAAGCCTTGACTTCTCTGGGGCCAACGTCCTGACTTTC
CASSMTVSLDFSGANVLTF
>TRBV6-5|-|-|TRBJ1-2
TGTGCCAGCAGTTACACAGGGAATGGCTACACCTTC
CASSYTGNGYTF
>TRBV9|TRBD2|few|TRBJ2-3
TGTGCCAGCAGGCCAGGGACTAGCGGCACAGATACGCAGTATTTT
CASRPGTSGTDTQYF
>TRBV10-3|TRBD2|-|TRBJ2-1
TGTGCCATCAGTGACTCGAGCGGGAGGGCCAATGAGCAGTTCTTC
CAISDSSGRANEQFF
>TRBV7-3|TRBD2|-|TRBJ2-1
TGTGCCAGCAGCCCTTTTCAGGCGGCGGGAGGAGGTGAGCAGTTCTTC
CASSPFQAAGGGEQFF
>TRBV5-4|TRBD1|-|TRBJ2-7
TGTGCCAGCAGCACCCGGGACAGGGGCATAACCTACGAGCAGTACTTC
CASSTRDRGITYEQYF
>TRBV13|-|few|TRBJ1-1
TGTGCCAGCAGCGAACAATCGAACACTGAAGCTTTCTTT
CASSEQSNTEAFF
>TRBV11-3|-|-|TRBJ1-4
TGTGCCAGCAGCCCCTCAGGGCGAGCTAATGAAAAACTGTTTTTT
CASSPSGRANEKLFF